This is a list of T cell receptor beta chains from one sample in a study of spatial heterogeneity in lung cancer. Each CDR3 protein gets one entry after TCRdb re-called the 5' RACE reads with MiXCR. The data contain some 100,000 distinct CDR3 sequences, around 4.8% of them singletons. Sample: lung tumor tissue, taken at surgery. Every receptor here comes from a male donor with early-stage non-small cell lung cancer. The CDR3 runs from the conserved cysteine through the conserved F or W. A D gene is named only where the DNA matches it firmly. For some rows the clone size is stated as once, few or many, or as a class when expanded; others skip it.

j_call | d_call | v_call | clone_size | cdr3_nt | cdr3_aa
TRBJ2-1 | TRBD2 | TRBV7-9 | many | TGTGCCAGCAGCTTAAGCGGGAGTCTCTACAATGAGCAGTTCTTC | CASSLSGSLYNEQFF
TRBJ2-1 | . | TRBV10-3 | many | TGTGCCATCAGTGAAGGGAACAATGAGCAGTTCTTC | CAISEGNNEQFF
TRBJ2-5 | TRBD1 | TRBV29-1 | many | TGCAGCGGGGCCGGGACAGGGTTCCAAGAGACCCAGTACTTC | CSGAGTGFQETQYF
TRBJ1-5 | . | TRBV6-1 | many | TGTGCCAGCAGTGAAACCGGTTTTAGCAATCAGCCCCAGCATTTT | CASSETGFSNQPQHF
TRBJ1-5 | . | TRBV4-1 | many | TGCGCCAGCAGCCAAGATCCGGGTCAGCCCCAGCATTTT | CASSQDPGQPQHF
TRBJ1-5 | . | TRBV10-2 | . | TGCGCCAGCAGCGACCATATTCGCAATCAGCCCCAGCATTTT | CASSDHIRNQPQHF
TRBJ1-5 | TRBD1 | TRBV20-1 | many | TGCAGTGCTAGATTGACAGGGGGTATCGGTCAGCCCCAGCATTTT | CSARLTGGIGQPQHF
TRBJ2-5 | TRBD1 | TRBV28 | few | TGTGCCAGCAGTTATAACAGGGGGCTCTATGAGACCCAGTACTTC | CASSYNRGLYETQYF
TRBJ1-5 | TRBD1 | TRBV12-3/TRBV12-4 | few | TGTGCCAGCAGTCGGGGACAGGGAAGAGGCGACCAGCCCCAGCATTTT | CASSRGQGRGDQPQHF
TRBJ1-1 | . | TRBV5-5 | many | TGTGCCAGCAGCTCCCGTTGGGGAGGAGGTCTTGTGAACACTGAAGCTTTCTTT | CASSSRWGGGLVNTEAFF
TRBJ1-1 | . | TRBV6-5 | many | TGTGCCAGCAACCCGGTAGGCCGGGAGGCTGAAGCTTTCTTT | CASNPVGREAEAFF
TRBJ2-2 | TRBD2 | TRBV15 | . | TGTGCCACGACCGGGACTAGGAACACCGGGGAGCTGTTTTTT | CATTGTRNTGELFF
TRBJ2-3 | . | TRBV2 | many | TGTGCCAGCAAGGGGGGGGCCTACGCCGATACGCAGTATTTT | CASKGGAYADTQYF
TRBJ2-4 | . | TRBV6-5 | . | TGTGCCAGCCGCAGGGAAAACATTCAGTACTTC | CASRRENIQYF
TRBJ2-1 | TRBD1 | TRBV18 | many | TGTGCCAGCTCACCGGACAGGAATCGCCGGTCAGGGCAGTTCTTC | CASSPDRNRRSGQFF
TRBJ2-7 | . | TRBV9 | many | TGTGCCAGCAGCGTAGTACCCCGGGCGACTAGGGCCTACGAGCAGTACTTC | CASSVVPRATRAYEQYF
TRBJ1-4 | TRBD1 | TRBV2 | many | TGTGCCAGCAGAAGGGACAGGGTGTCAACTAATGAAAAACTGTTTTTT | CASRRDRVSTNEKLFF
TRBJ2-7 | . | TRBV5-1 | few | TGCGCCAGCAGCTTGTCACCCGGAGCCTACGAGCAGTACTTC | CASSLSPGAYEQYF
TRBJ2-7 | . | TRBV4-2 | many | TGTGCCAGCAGCCATGAGGACAGAGCAACCTACGAGCAGTACTTC | CASSHEDRATYEQYF
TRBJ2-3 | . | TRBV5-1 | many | TGCGCCAGCAGCAGCGGAGCAGGGGGCACAGATACGCAGTATTTT | CASSSGAGGTDTQYF
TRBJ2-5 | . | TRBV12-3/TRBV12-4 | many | TGTGCCAGCAGTTTTGGGGTCGAGGAAGAGACCCAGTACTTC | CASSFGVEEETQYF
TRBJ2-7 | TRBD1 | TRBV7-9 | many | TGTGCCAGCAGCCTGACAGGGGGCAATGTGGATTTACCCTACGAGCAGTACTTC | CASSLTGGNVDLPYEQYF
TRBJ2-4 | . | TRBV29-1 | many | TGCAGCGTTGAAGCCGGTGTGAAAAACATTCAGTACTTC | CSVEAGVKNIQYF
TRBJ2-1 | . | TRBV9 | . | TGTGCCAGCAGCATTTCGGACACGCAATATGAGCAGTTCTTC | CASSISDTQYEQFF
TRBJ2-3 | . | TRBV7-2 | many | TGTGCCAGCAGCTCTATACCTGGTGATACGCAGTATTTT | CASSSIPGDTQYF
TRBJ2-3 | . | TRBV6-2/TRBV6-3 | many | TGTGCCAGCAGTTACTCCGTGGGAGCCAAGTATTTT | CASSYSVGAKYF
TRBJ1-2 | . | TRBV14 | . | TGTGCCAGCAGTACGGTCTCAGCAGGTTTCGATGGCTACACCTTC | CASSTVSAGFDGYTF
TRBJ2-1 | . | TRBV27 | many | TGTGCCAGCAGTTTACCCCCGACGTCCCAGCTCTCCTACAATGAGCAGTTCTTC | CASSLPPTSQLSYNEQFF
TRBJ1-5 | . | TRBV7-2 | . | TGTGCCAGCAGCTTAGGTCGGGTCCAGCCCCAGCATTTT | CASSLGRVQPQHF
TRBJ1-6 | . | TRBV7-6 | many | TGTGCCAGCAGCTTGGGATTTGGGACCGATAATTCACCCCTCCACTTT | CASSLGFGTDNSPLHF
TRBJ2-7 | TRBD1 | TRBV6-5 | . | TGTGCCAGCAGTTACTCACGGGACAGGAGGGCTAAGGAGCAGTACTTC | CASSYSRDRRAKEQYF
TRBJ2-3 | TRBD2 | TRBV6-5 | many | TGTGCCAGCAGTTACTCTGGACTAGCGGGGGCAACAGATACGCAGTATTTT | CASSYSGLAGATDTQYF
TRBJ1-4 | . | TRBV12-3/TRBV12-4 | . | TGTGCCAGCAGTCCCCCCGCAGGGTTTGGTGGAAAACTGTTTTTT | CASSPPAGFGGKLFF
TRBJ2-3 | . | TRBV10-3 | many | TGTGCCATCAACGAGGCAGGGAGTTTGGTTGGGTGGGATACGCAGTATTTT | CAINEAGSLVGWDTQYF
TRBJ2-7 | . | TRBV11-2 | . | TGTGCCAGCAGCCCCGGGAAATATAGGGAGCAGTACTTC | CASSPGKYREQYF
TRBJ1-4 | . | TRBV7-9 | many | TGTGCCAGCAGAAAACTGGGGGAAAAACTGTTTTTT | CASRKLGEKLFF
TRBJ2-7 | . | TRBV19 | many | TGTGCCAGTAGTATCTCCTTTGGACGAAGCCCTCTGTACGAGCAGTACTTC | CASSISFGRSPLYEQYF
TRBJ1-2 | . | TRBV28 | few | TGTGCCAGCAGCCCGTTGCCCGTGAACGCGGACTATGGCTACACCTTC | CASSPLPVNADYGYTF
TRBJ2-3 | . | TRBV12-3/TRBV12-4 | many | TGTGCCAGCAGACCCAACTTTCCAGGGCACGTAGATACGCAGTATTTT | CASRPNFPGHVDTQYF
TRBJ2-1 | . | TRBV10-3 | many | TGTGCCATCAGTGACTCCGCCTACAATGAGCAGTTCTTC | CAISDSAYNEQFF
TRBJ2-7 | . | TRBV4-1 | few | TGCGCCAGCAGCCGCCTGGGGCTCCTACCCTACGAGCAGTACTTC | CASSRLGLLPYEQYF
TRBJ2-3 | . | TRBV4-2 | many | TGTGCCAGCAGCCCGACCCTAGCGAACACAGATACGCAGTATTTT | CASSPTLANTDTQYF
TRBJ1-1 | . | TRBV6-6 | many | TGTGCCAGCAGTTACTGGCAAACGAACACTGAAGCTTTCTTT | CASSYWQTNTEAFF
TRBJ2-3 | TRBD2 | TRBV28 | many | TGTGCCAGCAGTTTATTGGGCGGGAGCTCAGATACGCAGTATTTT | CASSLLGGSSDTQYF
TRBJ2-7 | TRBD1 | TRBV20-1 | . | TGCAGTGCTAGTTGGGACAGACCCTACGAGCAGTACTTC | CSASWDRPYEQYF
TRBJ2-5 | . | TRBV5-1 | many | TGCGCCAGCAGCGAAGGAATCCAAGAGACCCAGTACTTC | CASSEGIQETQYF
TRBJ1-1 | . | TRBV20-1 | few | TGCAGTGCTATTTCAGGACTCGCAAACACTGAAGCTTTCTTT | CSAISGLANTEAFF
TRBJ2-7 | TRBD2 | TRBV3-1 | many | TGTGCCAGCAGCGCTAGCGGGGGTTCCTACGAGCAGTACTTC | CASSASGGSYEQYF
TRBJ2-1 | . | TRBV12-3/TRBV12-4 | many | TGTGCCAGCAGTTTCCTGGGTTCCTACAATGAGCAGTTCTTC | CASSFLGSYNEQFF
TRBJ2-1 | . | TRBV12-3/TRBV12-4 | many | TGTGCCAGCAGCTTAGCGGACAACCGGTACAATGAGCAGTTCTTC | CASSLADNRYNEQFF
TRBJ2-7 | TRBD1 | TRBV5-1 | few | TGCGCCAGCAGCGCCACAGGGGGTAGCCCCTTCCGCCTCTACGAGCAGTACTTC | CASSATGGSPFRLYEQYF
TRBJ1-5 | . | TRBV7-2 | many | TGTGCCAGCAGCGTTAATGGACAGTTCAATCAGCCCCAGCATTTT | CASSVNGQFNQPQHF